The rows below give T cell receptor beta chains drawn from one sample of a study of T-cell reconstitution after alpha-beta-depleted transplantation in children. TCRdb recomputed calls from the PCR reads with MiXCR, one row per CDR3 protein. The table lists tens of thousands of distinct CDR3 sequences, over 15% of them singletons, with approximately 51% in the top ten. This specimen was PBMCs, mostly from graft donor cells, taken 360 days after TCRalphabeta/CD19-depleted stem cell transplant. These receptors originate from a male patient aged 2-15 years who had a stem cell transplant for acute lymphoblastic leukemia, so the T cells may come from the graft donor. CDR3s include the opening cysteine and the closing phenylalanine or tryptophan. D genes are given only for firm matches. Expanded clones are given a class, and other clones once, few, many or no size at all.

TRBD2	TRBV29-1	TRBJ2-7	NA	CSVGGTSFYEQYF	TGCAGCGTTGGTGGGACTAGCTTCTACGAGCAGTACTTC
NA	TRBV27	TRBJ2-3	many	CASSPWDGARATQYF	TGTGCCAGCAGCCCCTGGGATGGCGCACGGGCTACGCAGTATTTT
TRBD1	TRBV7-9	TRBJ2-7	few	CASSRTGTGVDYEQYF	TGTGCCAGCAGCCGAACCGGGACAGGGGTGGACTACGAGCAGTACTTC
NA	TRBV29-1	TRBJ1-2	NA	CSVDRAPRGYTF	TGCAGCGTTGACAGGGCGCCTAGGGGCTACACCTTC
NA	TRBV7-9	TRBJ2-2	NA	CASTREGDTGELFF	TGTGCTAGCACCCGGGAAGGGGACACCGGGGAGCTGTTTTTT
NA	TRBV10-1	TRBJ2-3	few	CASSEFADTQYF	TGCGCCAGCAGTGAATTCGCAGATACGCAGTATTTT
NA	TRBV6-2/TRBV6-3	TRBJ1-1	NA	CASSYSRQLEAFF	TGTGCCAGCAGTTACTCGAGACAGCTTGAAGCTTTCTTT
NA	TRBV6-1	TRBJ2-4	few	CASRRRGAKNIQYF	TGTGCCAGCAGAAGACGGGGGGCCAAAAACATTCAGTACTTC
TRBD1	TRBV3-1	TRBJ2-1	many	CASSGTAYNEQFF	TGTGCCAGCAGTGGGACAGCCTACAATGAGCAGTTCTTC
NA	TRBV5-1	TRBJ1-2	NA	CASSLGVPDGYTF	TGCGCCAGCAGCTTAGGGGTCCCGGATGGCTACACCTTC
NA	TRBV12-3/TRBV12-4	TRBJ2-7	NA	CASSPHHQFEQYF	TGTGCCAGCAGCCCCCACCATCAATTCGAGCAGTACTTC
TRBD2	TRBV10-3	TRBJ2-7	many	CAISETFSLAGGETYEQYF	TGTGCCATCAGTGAAACCTTCAGCTTAGCGGGAGGGGAAACCTACGAGCAGTACTTC
NA	TRBV5-1	TRBJ2-1	few	CASSGGRGPYNEQFF	TGCGCCAGCAGCGGGGGACGGGGACCCTACAATGAGCAGTTCTTC
NA	TRBV12-3/TRBV12-4	TRBJ2-6	few	CASSFRTVGSGANVLTF	TGTGCCAGCAGTTTTAGGACAGTGGGCTCTGGGGCCAACGTCCTGACTTTC
NA	TRBV3-1	TRBJ1-1	few	CASVQGGRTEAFF	TGTGCCAGCGTACAGGGTGGACGCACTGAAGCTTTCTTT
TRBD2	TRBV12-3/TRBV12-4	TRBJ2-1	NA	CASSFRLASSYNEQFF	TGTGCCAGCAGTTTTCGACTAGCTAGCTCCTACAATGAGCAGTTCTTC
NA	TRBV6-5	TRBJ1-4	NA	CASSYRGSRDEKLFF	TGTGCCAGCAGTTACCGCGGGTCCAGGGATGAAAAACTGTTTTTT
TRBD1	TRBV10-3	TRBJ2-7	few	CAITSGQGGYEQYF	TGTGCCATCACCAGCGGACAGGGCGGCTACGAGCAGTACTTC
NA	TRBV6-1	TRBJ2-7	many	CASSPHRQVTYEQYF	TGTGCCAGCAGTCCCCATCGACAGGTGACCTACGAGCAGTACTTC
TRBD1	TRBV11-2	TRBJ2-1	NA	CASSLVPQGWAYNEQFF	TGTGCCAGCAGCTTAGTCCCACAGGGGTGGGCCTACAATGAGCAGTTCTTC
NA	TRBV24-1	TRBJ2-5	NA	CATSGTDGTGTQYF	TGTGCCACCAGTGGTACCGACGGCACCGGGACCCAGTACTTC
NA	TRBV29-1	TRBJ1-2	many	CSAGGLGYTF	TGCAGCGCCGGGGGCTTAGGCTACACCTTC
NA	TRBV29-1	TRBJ2-7	NA	CSVRFIGTFSSEQYF	TGCAGCGTTCGATTTATTGGGACGTTTAGTTCCGAGCAGTACTTC
NA	TRBV12-3/TRBV12-4	TRBJ1-5	many	CASSVVPTQPQHF	TGTGCCAGCAGCGTAGTCCCAACTCAGCCCCAGCATTTT
NA	TRBV11-3	TRBJ2-4	NA	CASSLMSLAKNIQYF	TGTGCCAGCAGCTTAATGTCGTTAGCCAAAAACATTCAGTACTTC
NA	TRBV24-1	TRBJ2-5	few	CATSGWGGQETQYF	TGTGCCACCAGTGGTTGGGGCGGGCAAGAGACCCAGTACTTC
NA	TRBV7-9	TRBJ1-1	many	CASSLASHSFMGEAFF	TGTGCCAGCAGCTTAGCGAGCCACAGTTTTATGGGTGAAGCTTTCTTT
NA	TRBV10-3	TRBJ2-7	NA	CAIRGGGPTYEQYF	TGTGCCATCAGAGGGGGAGGCCCCACCTACGAGCAGTACTTC
TRBD1	TRBV5-1	TRBJ2-1	NA	CASSKGTGARSYNEQFF	TGCGCCAGCAGCAAGGGGACAGGGGCAAGGTCCTACAATGAGCAGTTCTTC
NA	TRBV7-6	TRBJ2-2	NA	CASRVMANTGELFF	TGTGCCAGCAGAGTAATGGCGAACACCGGGGAGCTGTTTTTT
NA	TRBV4-1	TRBJ2-7	few	CASSQDFRTGTREEQYF	TGCGCCAGCAGCCAAGATTTCCGAACCGGGACACGAGAAGAGCAGTACTTC
TRBD2	TRBV20-1	TRBJ2-5	NA	CSARELAGVRETQYF	TGCAGTGCTAGGGAACTAGCGGGAGTGAGGGAGACCCAGTACTTC
TRBD1	TRBV20-1	TRBJ1-1	NA	CSASDRLQAEAFF	TGCAGTGCCTCGGACAGGCTGCAGGCTGAAGCTTTCTTT
NA	TRBV4-1	TRBJ2-3	NA	CASSQGVLGIRTDTQYF	TGCGCCAGCAGCCAAGGGGTACTAGGAATCCGAACAGATACGCAGTATTTT
NA	TRBV2	TRBJ2-1	few	CASRARQGEYNEQFF	TGTGCCAGCAGGGCCCGGCAGGGAGAGTACAATGAGCAGTTCTTC
NA	TRBV30	TRBJ2-5	NA	CAWSGGTLIGETQYF	TGTGCCTGGAGCGGTGGGACACTTATCGGAGAGACCCAGTACTTC
NA	TRBV7-9	TRBJ2-7	NA	CASSLRGVAYEQYF	TGTGCCAGCAGCTTAAGGGGGGTTGCCTACGAGCAGTACTTC